The rows below give T cell receptor beta chains drawn from one sample of a study of post-analysis software for immune sequencing data. TCRdb recomputed calls from the PCR reads with MiXCR, one row per CDR3 protein. This repertoire shows 650,000 to 850,000 distinct CDR3 sequences, approximately 53% found once; its top ten account for approximately 4.3%. The source material was blood. These receptors were taken from a girl aged 10-17 years with multiple sclerosis. The CDR3 runs from the conserved cysteine through the conserved F or W. A D gene is named only where the DNA matches it firmly. Expanded clones get a size class; other rows say once, few or many, or leave the size out.

V gene	clone size	J gene	D gene	CDR3 protein	CDR3 DNA
TRBV20-1	NA	TRBJ2-1	TRBD2	CSARESSGRNEQFF	TGCAGTGCTAGAGAGTCTAGCGGGAGGAATGAGCAGTTCTTC
TRBV20-1	NA	TRBJ2-4	TRBD2	CSAREYWAKRGGLELAKNIQYF	TGCAGTGCTAGAGAGTACTGGGCTAAGCGGGGGGGCCTTGAACTAGCCAAAAACATTCAGTACTTC
TRBV7-8	NA	TRBJ2-1	NA	CASSLGDSIYNEQFF	TGTGCCAGCAGCTTAGGAGACTCCATTTACAATGAGCAGTTCTTC
TRBV9	NA	TRBJ2-3	TRBD2	CASCRLGASGGAGDTQYF	TGTGCCAGCTGCCGACTCGGGGCTAGCGGGGGGGCCGGAGATACGCAGTATTTT
TRBV19	NA	TRBJ2-6	NA	CASSIDYAGLRSGANVLTF	TGTGCCAGTAGTATAGATTATGCAGGATTGAGATCTGGGGCCAACGTCCTGACTTTC
TRBV4-1	few	TRBJ1-2	NA	CASTDPQGVNYGYTF	TGCGCCAGCACCGATCCACAGGGTGTTAACTATGGCTACACCTTC
TRBV5-1	NA	TRBJ2-7	NA	CASSSDSASYEQYF	TGCGCCAGCAGCTCCGACAGCGCTTCCTACGAGCAGTACTTC
TRBV27	few	TRBJ2-7	TRBD2	CASRQGTSGALWQYF	TGTGCCAGCAGGCAAGGGACTAGCGGAGCTCTTTGGCAGTACTTC
TRBV7-9	few	TRBJ2-5	NA	CASSLARGGSETQYF	TGTGCCAGCAGCTTAGCGAGGGGGGGATCGGAGACCCAGTACTTC
TRBV4-1	few	TRBJ1-4	TRBD1	CASSQVDRGNEKLFF	TGCGCCAGCAGCCAAGTGGACAGGGGGAATGAAAAACTGTTTTTT
TRBV7-2	NA	TRBJ2-5	NA	CASTGARGGATETQYF	TGTGCCAGTACGGGAGCAAGGGGGGGCGCCACGGAGACCCAGTACTTC
TRBV9	few	TRBJ2-3	NA	CACSVDSQSSDTQYF	TGTGCCTGCAGCGTGGACAGTCAGTCGTCAGATACGCAGTATTTT
TRBV7-2	NA	TRBJ2-5	TRBD2	CASSRSGRAETQYF	TGTGCCAGCAGCCGTAGCGGGCGGGCAGAGACCCAGTACTTC
TRBV4-2	NA	TRBJ1-1	NA	CASSPLESDPEAFF	TGTGCCAGCAGCCCTCTGGAGTCCGACCCTGAAGCTTTCTTT
TRBV20-1	NA	TRBJ2-5	TRBD2	CSAVGLAGDRQETQYF	TGCAGTGCTGTCGGACTAGCGGGAGATAGGCAAGAGACCCAGTACTTC
TRBV29-1	NA	TRBJ1-1	NA	CSVVRLPIGGTEAFF	TGCAGCGTTGTTCGTCTCCCCATCGGGGGCACTGAAGCTTTCTTT
TRBV7-2	NA	TRBJ1-6	TRBD1	CASSLAWTGGSYNSPLHF	TGTGCCAGCAGCTTAGCGTGGACAGGGGGCTCCTATAATTCACCCCTCCACTTT
TRBV15	NA	TRBJ1-5	NA	CATSRGPPAAYNQPQHF	TGTGCCACCAGCAGAGGCCCCCCGGCAGCCTACAATCAGCCCCAGCATTTT
TRBV10-3	NA	TRBJ2-5	TRBD1	CAISKNFRAGGAETQYF	TGTGCCATCAGCAAGAACTTTCGGGCAGGGGGCGCGGAGACCCAGTACTTC
TRBV20-1	few	TRBJ2-5	TRBD2	CSAAGGPGETQYF	TGCAGTGCTGCGGGGGGGCCGGGTGAGACCCAGTACTTC
TRBV20-1	NA	TRBJ1-6	TRBD1	CSASMTGQLYNSPLHF	TGCAGTGCTAGCATGACGGGACAGCTGTATAATTCACCCCTCCACTTT
TRBV2	few	TRBJ2-1	NA	CASSGPGVGGSYNEQFF	TGTGCCAGCAGTGGGCCGGGGGTTGGGGGTTCCTACAATGAGCAGTTCTTC
TRBV7-2	once	TRBJ2-7	NA	CASSLQQAGEQYF	TGTGCCAGCAGCTTACAACAAGCGGGCGAGCAGTACTTC
TRBV7-2	few	TRBJ1-2	NA	CASSSPIVGGYTF	TGTGCCAGCAGCTCCCCTATTGTCGGCGGCTACACCTTC
TRBV14	NA	TRBJ1-2	NA	CASSQSQTYGYTF	TGTGCCAGCAGCCAAAGTCAGACCTATGGCTACACCTTC
TRBV15	NA	TRBJ2-1	NA	CATSRVVASYNEQFF	TGTGCCACCAGCAGAGTAGTGGCCTCCTACAATGAGCAGTTCTTC
TRBV5-1	NA	TRBJ2-5	TRBD1	CASSSGTVGRETQYF	TGCGCCAGCAGCTCCGGGACAGTCGGGCGGGAGACCCAGTACTTC
TRBV4-1	few	TRBJ2-7	NA	CASSQDPGDNEQYF	TGCGCCAGCAGCCAAGATCCGGGTGACAACGAGCAGTACTTC
TRBV7-9	few	TRBJ1-2	TRBD1	CASSTLRGQGAFYGYTF	TGTGCCAGCAGCACCCTGCGGGGACAGGGGGCCTTCTATGGCTACACCTTC
TRBV7-9	once	TRBJ2-3	NA	CASSLEGTELDTQYF	TGTGCCAGCAGCTTAGAGGGGACTGAATTAGATACGCAGTATTTT
TRBV7-2	NA	TRBJ2-3	NA	CASSSRLAVSSDTQYF	TGTGCCAGCAGCTCCCGACTGGCGGTCTCTTCAGATACGCAGTATTTT
TRBV20-1	few	TRBJ2-7	NA	CSARVPGGAREQYF	TGCAGTGCTAGAGTCCCGGGGGGCGCGAGGGAGCAGTACTTC
TRBV27	NA	TRBJ2-5	NA	CASSSLSGTNRQTQYF	TGTGCCAGCAGTTCCCTCTCCGGGACCAATCGGCAGACCCAGTACTTC
TRBV7-6	NA	TRBJ2-7	NA	CASSESEGWSYEQYF	TGTGCCAGCAGCGAATCGGAGGGGTGGTCCTACGAGCAGTACTTC
TRBV7-2	few	TRBJ2-7	NA	CASSSAGLTGEQYF	TGTGCCAGCAGCTCCGCGGGGTTAACGGGCGAGCAGTACTTC
TRBV4-1	few	TRBJ2-7	NA	CASSQDTFGGSPYEQYF	TGCGCCAGCAGCCAAGACACTTTTGGGGGGTCCCCATACGAGCAGTACTTC
TRBV5-1	NA	TRBJ1-4	NA	CASSLMSVGVLANGKLFF	TGCGCCAGCAGCTTGATGAGCGTAGGGGTGTTGGCTAATGGAAAACTGTTTTTT
TRBV6-5	once	TRBJ1-2	NA	CASSYSGLGDYGYTF	TGTGCCAGCAGTTACTCTGGGTTGGGTGACTATGGCTACACCTTC
TRBV4-1	few	TRBJ2-5	TRBD1	CASSQEGQGWETQYF	TGCGCCAGCAGCCAAGAAGGACAGGGATGGGAGACCCAGTACTTC
TRBV10-3	NA	TRBJ2-7	TRBD1	CAISGIRTTGGSHEQYF	TGTGCCATCAGTGGAATCCGCACTACAGGGGGCTCCCACGAGCAGTACTTC
TRBV10-3	NA	TRBJ2-5	NA	CAISDASALGNQETQYF	TGTGCCATCAGTGATGCTTCGGCGTTGGGGAATCAAGAGACCCAGTACTTC
TRBV29-1	NA	TRBJ2-5	TRBD1	CSGIGTGGQETQYF	TGCAGCGGAATCGGGACAGGGGGCCAAGAGACCCAGTACTTC
TRBV5-5	NA	TRBJ2-3	NA	CASSFLGGAYSDTQYF	TGTGCCAGCAGCTTCCTAGGCGGGGCGTACTCAGATACGCAGTATTTT
TRBV4-2	NA	TRBJ2-1	NA	CASSRGDSDNEQFF	TGTGCCAGCAGCCGGGGGGATAGCGACAATGAGCAGTTCTTC
TRBV6-4	few	TRBJ2-1	TRBD2	CASSDGAGDLNEQFF	TGTGCCAGCAGTGACGGGGCGGGGGACTTAAATGAGCAGTTCTTC
TRBV7-2	NA	TRBJ1-2	NA	CASSSWGGSYGYTF	TGTGCCAGCAGCTCCTGGGGGGGGAGCTATGGCTACACCTTC
TRBV7-6	NA	TRBJ2-1	NA	CASNSYRGNNEQFF	TGTGCCAGCAACTCGTACCGGGGCAACAATGAGCAGTTCTTC
TRBV20-1	NA	TRBJ2-7	TRBD2	CSARTSGNSPATYEQYF	TGCAGTGCTAGAACTAGCGGGAACTCGCCTGCTACCTACGAGCAGTACTTC
TRBV7-9	NA	TRBJ2-1	NA	CASSLDRAQETQFF	TGTGCCAGCAGCTTAGACAGGGCCCAAGAGACCCAGTTCTTC